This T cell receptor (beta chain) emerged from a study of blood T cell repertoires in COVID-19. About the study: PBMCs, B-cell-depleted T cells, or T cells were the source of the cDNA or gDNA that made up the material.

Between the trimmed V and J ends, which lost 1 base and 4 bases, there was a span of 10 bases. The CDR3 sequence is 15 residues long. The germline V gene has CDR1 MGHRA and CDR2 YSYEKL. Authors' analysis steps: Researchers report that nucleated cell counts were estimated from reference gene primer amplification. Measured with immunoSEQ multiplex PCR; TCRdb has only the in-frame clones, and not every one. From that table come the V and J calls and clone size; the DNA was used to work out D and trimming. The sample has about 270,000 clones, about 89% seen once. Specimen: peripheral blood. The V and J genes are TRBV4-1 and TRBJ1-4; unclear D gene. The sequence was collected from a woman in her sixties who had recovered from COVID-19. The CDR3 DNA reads TGCGCCAGCAGCCAAGCTGCGGACTTTAATGAAAAACTGTTTTTT. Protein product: CASSQAADFNEKLFF.